This TCR beta chain came from a study of cytomegalovirus exposure and HLA in healthy donors. This clone was detected a few times. Its antigen remains unknown. The study's findings and limits: HLA restriction was apparent for most CMV-associated TCR beta chains in a later analysis. Analysis performed later found about 18,000 TCR beta sequences associated with HLA alleles at 0.05 false discovery rate.

This cohort consisted of healthy bone marrow donors. V lost 0 bases to trimming and J lost 5 bases; unmatched junction nucleotides: 6. Germline V CDR1 and CDR2: MNHEY, SMNVEV (reference sequence). This CDR3 comprises 16 residues. It was with 60 Vbeta and 13 Jbeta primers that the PCR ran. Generated by immunoSEQ multiplex PCR, the TCRdb table keeps only in-frame clones and is missing some. The data hold under 150,000 clones, with 76% observed a single time. Material: PBMCs. This receptor was taken from a woman aged 35 to 49 in good health and CMV-seronegative. The rearrangement uses TRBV27 and TRBJ1-4; 7 bases are shared with TRBD1. This chain's CDR3 is CASSLSRGLPNEKLFF. CDR3 nucleotide sequence: TGTGCCAGCAGTTTATCGAGGGGGCTTCCGAATGAAAAACTGTTTTTT.